This T cell receptor (beta chain) was observed in a study of OX40 agonist ivuxolimab in advanced cancers. Study context: The eligibility criteria allowed prior anti-PD-1, anti-PD-L1 or anti-CTLA-4 therapy, and about 40% had some. In three patients, partial responses were observed, one with hepatocellular carcinoma and two with cutaneous melanoma.

The timepoints at which blood was sampled were baseline, cycle 4 day 1, and cycle 7 day 1. After removal of 1 base from V and 8 bases from J, the junction contained 3 bases not matched to a gene. The CDR3 totals 14 residues. CDR1 and CDR2 from the germline V gene are SSHAT and FNYEAQ (reference sequence). The repertoire was sequenced with immunoSEQ multiplex PCR; TCRdb's copy has only in-frame clones and lacks some. The table includes 65,000 to 80,000 clones, about nine tenths detected once. This clonotype originated in an adult with an advanced solid tumor such as melanoma, head and neck, liver or kidney cancer. The chain has TRBV7-7 and TRBJ2-1; 9 bases are shared with TRBD2. The sequenced sample was CD4+ or CD8+ T cells sorted from blood, obtained in a trial of the OX40 agonist ivuxolimab. DNA of the CDR3: TGTGCCAGCAGCTTAGATCGCGGGAGGGATGAGCAGTTCTTC. Protein product: CASSLDRGRDEQFF.